Below, 17 T cell receptor beta chains from the same sample are listed, as sequenced in a study of graft-versus-host responses after intestinal transplantation. The table came from immunoSEQ multiplex PCR; TCRdb's copy has only in-frame clones and leaves some out. The repertoire holds 65,000 to 90,000 clones, with around 90% as singletons. For these receptors, no antigen is known. The sequencing used unstimulated CD8+ T cells sorted from spleen or lymph node cells, collected before transplant. Receptor source: a human donor who was the organ donor for an intestinal transplant.

This clone was seen a few times. The same CDR3 arises from other DNA sequences in this sample as well. The chain carries TRBV6-5 and TRBJ2-5, with D perhaps matching TRBD1 (5 bases). This CDR3 comprises 15 residues. V was clipped by 2 bases and J by 0 bases, with 10 bases between them. CDR1 and CDR2 (germline): MNHEY, SVGAGI. CDR3 region: CASSYGAKYQETQYF. CDR3 DNA sequence: TGTGCCAGCAGTTACGGGGCAAAGTACCAAGAGACCCAGTACTTC.

The chain carries TRBV6-5 and TRBJ2-7, with TRBD1 matching 8 bases. CDR1 and CDR2 from the germline V gene are MNHEY and SVGAGI. V shed 8 bases and J 4 bases; nucleotides not matched to a gene: 7. The CDR3 runs to 13 residues. CDR3 loop: CASGPGTGYEQYF. CDR3 in DNA: TGTGCCAGCGGTCCCGGGACAGGTTACGAGCAGTACTTC.

The chain couples TRBV5-1 to TRBJ2-2; D is uncertain. Germline-derived CDR1 and CDR2 are SGHRS and YFSETQ. CDR3 length: 12 residues. V was pared by 4 bases and J by 6 bases, with 7 bases between. CDR3 residues: CASSIYPGELFF. CDR3 nucleotide sequence: TGCGCCAGCAGCATATATCCCGGGGAGCTGTTTTTT.

This chain uses TRBV5-6 with TRBJ1-1; no clear D. Trimming pared 2 bases from V and 0 bases from J, leaving 5 bases between. The V gene's germline CDR1 is SGHDT and CDR2 YYEEEE. This CDR3 has 13 residues. The CDR3 DNA reads TGTGCCAGCAGCTTTACGATGAACACTGAAGCTTTCTTT. It codes for CASSFTMNTEAFF.

The chain links TRBV6-1 to TRBJ2-7; 11 bases agree with TRBD2. The trim removed 5 bases at V and 4 bases at J, leaving 7 bases unmatched. The CDR3 covers 15 residues. Germline V CDR1 and CDR2: MNHNS, SASEGT. CDR3 in DNA: TGTGCCAGCAGTTCCCCTCTAGCGGGAGGATACGAGCAGTACTTC. It encodes CASSSPLAGGYEQYF.

This chain uses TRBV27 with TRBJ2-1, with unresolved D. CDR1 is MNHEY and CDR2 is SMNVEV in the germline V gene (reference sequence). The CDR3 totals 12 residues. V lost 5 bases and J lost 5, with 7 bases in between. The CDR3 reads CASSVPDNEQFF. CDR3 sequence (DNA): TGTGCCAGCAGTGTACCCGACAATGAGCAGTTCTTC.

This clone occurred a few times. The gene calls are TRBV19 and TRBJ1-3, with a weak D call TRBD1 (5 bases). V was clipped by 7 bases and J by 2 bases, with 12 bases between them. Germline CDR1 is LNHDA and CDR2 is SQIVND (reference sequence). This CDR3 is built from 14 residues. The CDR3 nucleotides are TGTGCCAGTATCGGGGGGATGACTGGAAACACCATATATTTT. Translating it yields CASIGGMTGNTIYF.

The rearrangement uses TRBV7-2 and TRBJ2-1; possible D gene TRBD1, 5 bases. The germline gives CDR1 SGHTA, CDR2 FQGNSA. With 5 bases removed from V and 3 bases from J, the gap between germline ends came to 11 bases. The CDR3 has 14 residues. The CDR3 region has the DNA TGTGCCAGCAGCCCCCCGACAGTCTACAATGAGCAGTTCTTC. It yields the protein CASSPPTVYNEQFF. Supplemented by reference TRBV7-2 and TRBJ2-1, the full variable domain reads GAGVSQSPSNKVTEKGKDVELRCDPISGHTALYWYRQSLGQGLEFLIYFQGNSAPDKSGLPSDRFSAERTGGSVSTLTIQRTQQEDSAVYLCASSPPTVYNEQFFGPGTRLTVL.

The chain couples TRBV15 to TRBJ2-6; 9 bases match TRBD1. With 0 bases clipped from V and 0 bases from J, the junction kept 6 bases outside the gene matches. The CDR3 length is 19 residues. Germline V gene sequence: CDR1 LNHNV, CDR2 YYDKDF (reference sequence). CDR3 sequence: CATSRDGETGGSGANVLTF. CDR3 DNA: TGTGCCACCAGCAGAGATGGGGAGACAGGGGGCTCTGGGGCCAACGTCCTGACTTTC. Full variable domain (remainder filled in from reference TRBV15 and TRBJ2-6): DAMVIQNPRYQVTQFGKPVTLSCSQTLNHNVMYWYQQKSSQAPKLLFHYYDKDFNNEADTPDNFQSRRPNTSFCFLDIRSPGLGDTAMYLCATSRDGETGGSGANVLTFGAGSRLTVL.

The chain joins TRBV4-2 to TRBJ1-1, with 7 bases lining up with TRBD1. Germline V CDR1 and CDR2: LGHNA, YNFKEQ. The length of the CDR3 is 14 residues. V dropped 1 base and J dropped 10; count of bases not matched to a gene: 9. The CDR3 bases are TGTGCCAGCAGCCAAGGTGAGACAGGGACAAGAGCTTTCTTT. This encodes CASSQGETGTRAFF.

The chain employs TRBV27 and TRBJ2-7; D may be TRBD1 (7 bases). Germline lookup yields CDR1 MNHEY and CDR2 SMNVEV (reference sequence). This CDR3 has 14 amino acids. Trimming cost V 6 bases and J 1 base, with 13 bases left between them. CDR3 in amino acids: CASSPGGTSYEQYF. DNA of the CDR3: TGTGCCAGCAGCCCAGGGGGGACATCCTACGAGCAGTACTTC.

The gene calls are TRBV27 and TRBJ2-3; 8 nucleotides align to TRBD2. This CDR3 spans 21 amino acids. V shed 4 bases and J 0 bases; nucleotides not matched to a gene: 21. CDR1 and CDR2 from the germline V gene are MNHEY and SMNVEV (reference sequence). The CDR3 loop reads CASSSRPESGGGPPSTDTQYF. The CDR3 DNA follows: TGTGCCAGCAGTTCCCGTCCGGAAAGCGGGGGAGGGCCGCCTAGCACAGATACGCAGTATTTT.

This rearrangement joins TRBV7-9 to TRBJ2-3, with D possibly being TRBD1 or TRBD2 (5 bases each). V dropped 2 bases and J dropped 3 bases, with 12 bases sitting between them. Germline CDR1 is SEHNR and CDR2 is FQNEAQ (reference sequence). There are 15 residues in the CDR3. CDR3 nucleotide sequence: TGTGCCAGCAGCTTAATCATCAGGGAGACAGATACGCAGTATTTT. This gives the protein CASSLIIRETDTQYF. Full variable domain (rest looked up from reference TRBV7-9 and TRBJ2-3): DTGVSQNPRHKITKRGQNVTFRCDPISEHNRLYWYRQTLGQGPEFLTYFQNEAQLEKSRLLSDRFSAERPKGSFSTLEIQRTEQGDSAMYLCASSLIIRETDTQYFGPGTRLTVL.

The table lists this clone with a count of one. The V call is TRBV27, the J call TRBJ2-3, with unresolved D. In germline, CDR1 is MNHEY, CDR2 SMNVEV (reference sequence). The V gene lost 11 bases and the J gene lost 0 bases, with 18 bases spanning the gap. The CDR3 has 15 residues. CDR3 DNA sequence: TGTGCCTGCGCGCCTCTCCTTACTAGCACAGATACGCAGTATTTT. The encoded protein is CACAPLLTSTDTQYF.

This chain uses TRBV6-6 with TRBJ2-7, with 10 positions matching TRBD1. This CDR3 has 15 residues. Germline CDR1 and CDR2: MNHNY and SVGAGI (reference sequence). J lost 3 bases, V lost 6 bases, and 8 bases had no gene match. The CDR3 is CASSSTTGGNYEQYF. CDR3 bases: TGTGCCAGCAGCTCCACGACAGGGGGCAACTACGAGCAGTACTTC.

This clone was counted only a few times. The V call is TRBV6-1, the J call TRBJ2-1, with 11 bases lining up with TRBD2. This CDR3 spans 15 amino acids. CDR1 and CDR2 from the germline V gene are MNHNS and SASEGT. V lost 2 bases, J lost 6 bases, and 3 bases stayed unmatched. For the CDR3, the DNA is TGTGCCAGCAGTGAATTTAGCGGGGGGGCCAATGAGCAGTTCTTC. Encoded protein: CASSEFSGGANEQFF.

The rearrangement links TRBV5-4 to TRBJ1-2; 9 nucleotides align to TRBD1. The germline CDR1 and CDR2 sequences are SGHNT and YYREEE (reference sequence). Trimming took 4 bases from V and 6 from J; bases not matched to a gene: 4. The CDR3 is 13 residues long. The CDR3 sequence: CASSDGTGHGYTF. CDR3 DNA: TGTGCCAGCAGCGATGGGACAGGGCATGGCTACACCTTC.